This T cell receptor (beta chain) came from a study of control samples from healthy donors and cancer patients. The CDR3 length is 13 residues. V was shortened by 6 bases and J by 4 bases, with 12 bases between the two germline ends. CDR1 is SNHLY, CDR2 FYNNEI, per germline. This clone showed up just once. TCRdb's copy holds only in-frame clones and misses some; the assay was immunoSEQ multiplex PCR. The sample carries some 76,000 clones, roughly 90% recorded once. The chain recombines TRBV2 with TRBJ1-1; no definite D call. Sequenced input: PBMCs. The clonotype originates from a woman aged 45-59 years with colorectal cancer. CDR3 in amino acids: CASRKEGGTEAFF. CDR3 DNA: TGTGCCAGCAGGAAGGAGGGAGGCACTGAAGCTTTCTTT.